This T cell receptor (beta chain) stems from a study of blood T cell repertoires in COVID-19. At the level of the study: Sites in the United States, Italy and Spain provided acute and convalescent COVID-19 samples.

Trimming stripped 3 bases from V and 6 bases from J, with 6 bases between. Germline V lookup: CDR1 MDHEN, CDR2 SYDVKM. The CDR3 has 11 residues. Per the original methods: Estimates of nucleated cell counts were drawn from the amplification of reference gene primers. The protocol was immunoSEQ multiplex PCR, while the TCRdb copy is restricted to in-frame clones and leaves out a portion. V and J calls and clone size follow that table, whereas D and trimming were derived from the DNA. The table lists 300,000 to 400,000 clones, 80% to 90% of them singletons. The specimen sequenced was peripheral blood. This TCR came from a woman aged 50 to 60 who had recovered from COVID-19. The V call is TRBV28, the J call TRBJ2-7, with TRBD2 as a possible D gene (5 bases). The CDR3 nucleotides read TGTGCCAGCAGTTTTGGGAGCGAGCAGTACTTC. Its translation is CASSFGSEQYF.